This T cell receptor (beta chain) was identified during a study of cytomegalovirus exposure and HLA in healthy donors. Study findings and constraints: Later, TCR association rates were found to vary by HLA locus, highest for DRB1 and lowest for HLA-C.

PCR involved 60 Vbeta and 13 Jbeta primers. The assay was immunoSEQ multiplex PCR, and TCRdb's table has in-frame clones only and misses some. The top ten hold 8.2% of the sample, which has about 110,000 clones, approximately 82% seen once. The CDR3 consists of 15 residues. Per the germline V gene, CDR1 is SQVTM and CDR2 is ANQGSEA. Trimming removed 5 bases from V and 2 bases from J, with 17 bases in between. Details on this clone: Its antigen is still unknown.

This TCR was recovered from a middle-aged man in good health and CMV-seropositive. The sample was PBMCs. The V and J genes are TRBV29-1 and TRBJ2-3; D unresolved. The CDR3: CSVSVGGALTDTQYF. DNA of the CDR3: TGCAGCGTTTCGGTAGGCGGCGCCCTCACAGATACGCAGTATTTT.